This T cell receptor (beta chain) was sequenced for a study of cytomegalovirus exposure and HLA in healthy donors. Study results and limitations: Available immune exposure information covered CMV serostatus only. Later on, analysis showed that most CMV-associated TCR beta chains appeared to be HLA-restricted.

The CDR3 length is 18 residues. Germline assignment: CDR1 KGHSH and CDR2 LQKENI. Germline trimming cut 3 bases from V and 6 bases from J; bases unmatched to any gene: 15. The PCR had 60 Vbeta and 13 Jbeta primers. Sequenced by immunoSEQ multiplex PCR; TCRdb stores in-frame clones only, minus some. The sample has 200,000 to 300,000 clones, roughly 87% seen once. For this clone: Its cognate antigen is unknown.

This chain uses TRBV18 with TRBJ1-1; 11 bases fit TRBD1. Sequenced sample: PBMCs. The source of this sequence is a woman aged 40 to 50 in good health and CMV-seropositive. The chain's CDR3 is CASSPAPPGTGGGSEAFF. The CDR3 DNA is TGTGCCAGCTCACCGGCTCCACCCGGGACAGGGGGAGGGTCTGAAGCTTTCTTT.